The T cell receptor beta chain described here comes from a study of T cells in Graves' hyperthyroidism and ophthalmopathy. The study, taken as a whole, reports: The majority of expanded thyroid clonotypes above 0.001 also appeared in blood. The model identified upcoming ophthalmopathy a median roughly 6.5 months ahead of onset.

CDR3 length equals 14 residues. Germline loops: CDR1 KGHDR, CDR2 SFDVKD. V lost 5 bases, J lost 4 bases, and 13 bases lay in between. This clonotype was observed at least ten times. The antigen is unknown. Clinical symptoms, serum thyroxine, TRAb, thyroid ultrasound and orbital computed tomography informed diagnoses. It was approximately 9.4 ml of fresh peripheral blood that supplied the PBMCs. RNA transcripts were the template for amplifying TCR beta CDR3 regions. Carried out on the TCR CDR3, a first-round RT-PCR used the HTBI primer set. TCRdb re-called the multiplex PCR reads with MiXCR, one entry per CDR3 protein. Of around 400,000 distinct CDR3 sequences listed, about 15% are singletons.

This TCR was recovered from a woman under 30 with Graves' hyperthyroidism that later progressed to Graves' ophthalmopathy. The sample taken for sequencing was blood. The rearrangement joins TRBV24-1 to TRBJ1-1; D is uncertain. The CDR3 DNA is TGTGCCACCAGTGGAGGAGCTTCGGGCACTGAAGCTTTCTTT. Its protein product is CATSGGASGTEAFF.